These 10 T cell receptor beta chains originate from one sample sequenced in a study of OX40 agonist ivuxolimab in advanced cancers. Sequencing used immunoSEQ multiplex PCR; TCRdb keeps in-frame clones, though not all of them. Altogether around 20,000 clones are present, about 77% being singletons, with the ten largest covering roughly 9.8%. This sample comprised CD4+ or CD8+ T cells sorted from blood, obtained in a trial of the OX40 agonist ivuxolimab. The source of these receptors is an adult with an advanced solid tumor such as melanoma, head and neck, liver or kidney cancer.

About this clone itself: A read error may produce the germline difference seen at one junction end. The chain couples TRBV29-1 to TRBJ2-1, with 9 bases matching TRBD2. Per germline, CDR1 SQVTM and CDR2 ANQGSEA. This CDR3 has 15 amino acids. CDR3 protein: CGVVGPAGGYNEQFF. The CDR3 nucleotides read TGCGGCGTTGTTGGGCCAGCGGGGGGCTACAATGAGCAGTTCTTC.

The chain is built from TRBV10-3 and TRBJ2-3, with 12 nucleotides matching TRBD2. This CDR3 has 18 residues. J gave up 2 bases and V 0 bases, and 6 bases lay outside the gene matches. Germline V CDR1 and CDR2: ENHRY, SYGVKD. DNA of the CDR3: TGTGCCATCAGTGAGTCCAAGACTAGCGGGGGTACCACAGATACGCAGTATTTT. Its translation: CAISESKTSGGTTDTQYF.

This clone is medium-sized. The chain employs TRBV7-9 and TRBJ1-5; a weak D match, TRBD1 (5 bases). Germline lookup yields CDR1 SEHNR and CDR2 FQNEAQ (reference sequence). Trimming stripped 5 bases from V and 3 bases from J, with 14 bases between. The CDR3 totals 15 residues. CDR3 amino acids: CASSNWDVSNQPQHF. In DNA, the CDR3 is TGTGCCAGCAGCAATTGGGACGTATCCAATCAGCCCCAGCATTTT.

This clone appeared a few times. This chain connects TRBV4-3 to TRBJ2-5, with TRBD1 identical over 8 bases. The length of the CDR3 is 16 residues. Losses at the gene ends were 0 bases for V and 4 bases for J; bases not matched to a gene: 7. Germline V CDR1 and CDR2: LGHNA, YSLEER. This CDR3 reads CASSQDAGGFGETQYF. The CDR3 nucleotides are TGCGCCAGCAGCCAAGATGCAGGGGGCTTCGGAGAGACCCAGTACTTC.

This sequence joins TRBV10-3 and TRBJ2-1; D is unresolved. Trimming removed 6 bases from V and 0 bases from J, with 12 bases in between. The CDR3 has 15 residues. The germline V gene encodes CDR1 ENHRY and CDR2 SYGVKD. Here the CDR3 DNA reads TGTGCCATCAGGAGCCAGCTGGGCTCCTACAATGAGCAGTTCTTC. Encoded protein: CAIRSQLGSYNEQFF.

This chain joins TRBV5-1 and TRBJ1-1; D possibly corresponds to TRBD1 (5 bases). Trimming cost V 3 bases and J 4 bases, with 7 bases left between them. The CDR3 spans 12 residues. The germline V gene has CDR1 SGHRS and CDR2 YFSETQ. DNA for the CDR3: TGCGCCAGCAGCTGGGGGGGCACTGAAGCTTTCTTT. It codes for CASSWGGTEAFF.

This clone was counted between two and nine times. The rearrangement joins TRBV19 to TRBJ1-1; maybe TRBD1 (5 bases). The V and J ends lost 7 bases and 9 bases respectively, with 12 bases between them. This CDR3 has 11 amino acids. Germline V gives CDR1 LNHDA, CDR2 SQIVND (reference sequence). The DNA for the CDR3 is TGTGCCAGTACCTTGGGACCTCAAGCTTTCTTT. Translation: CASTLGPQAFF.

The J gene is TRBJ1-1, the V gene TRBV2, with a weak D call TRBD1 (5 bases). The CDR3 extends over 16 amino acids. CDR1 and CDR2 from the germline V gene are SNHLY and FYNNEI. The germline V and J ends were trimmed by 0 bases and 4 bases, with 15 bases remaining between them. DNA for the CDR3: TGTGCCAGCAGTGAAGCGCGGGGAGGGGCTCGCACTGAAGCTTTCTTT. It encodes CASSEARGGARTEAFF.

V gene TRBV5-4 combines with J gene TRBJ2-2; 10 nucleotides match TRBD1. Germline V gene data show CDR1 as SGHNT and CDR2 as YYREEE (reference sequence). The ends lost 3 bases at V and 7 bases at J; junction bases unmatched: 6. The CDR3 loop spans 15 amino acids. CDR3 sequence: CASSSRQGAIGELFF. The CDR3 DNA reads as TGTGCCAGCAGCTCGCGACAGGGGGCAATCGGGGAGCTGTTTTTT.

The chain recombines TRBV7-3 with TRBJ2-7; 7 bases map to TRBD2. This CDR3 is built from 15 residues. V was pared by 5 bases and J by 1 base, with 8 bases of the junction left unmatched. The germline V gene has CDR1 SGHTA and CDR2 FQGTGA. DNA for the CDR3: TGTGCCAGCAGCCCAAGCTCCGGGGGGTCCTACGAGCAGTACTTC. Its translation: CASSPSSGGSYEQYF.